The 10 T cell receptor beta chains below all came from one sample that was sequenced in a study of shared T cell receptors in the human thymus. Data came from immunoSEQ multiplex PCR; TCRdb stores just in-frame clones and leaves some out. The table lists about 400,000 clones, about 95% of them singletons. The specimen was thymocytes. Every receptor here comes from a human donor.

The CDR3 is CASSPGPNYEQYF. The CDR3 region has the DNA TGTGCCAGCAGTCCGGGACCCAACTACGAGCAGTACTTC. The chain couples TRBV2 to TRBJ2-7; D tentatively fits TRBD1 or TRBD2 (5 bases each). Trimming stripped 5 bases from V and 3 bases from J, with 11 bases between. Looked up from germline, CDR1 is SNHLY and CDR2 is FYNNEI. The CDR3 loop spans 13 amino acids.

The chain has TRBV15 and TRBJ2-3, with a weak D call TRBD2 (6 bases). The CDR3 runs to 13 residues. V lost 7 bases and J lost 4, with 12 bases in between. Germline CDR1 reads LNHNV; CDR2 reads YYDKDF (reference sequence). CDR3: CATKGGNSDTQYF. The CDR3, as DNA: TGTGCCACCAAGGGCGGGAATTCAGATACGCAGTATTTT.

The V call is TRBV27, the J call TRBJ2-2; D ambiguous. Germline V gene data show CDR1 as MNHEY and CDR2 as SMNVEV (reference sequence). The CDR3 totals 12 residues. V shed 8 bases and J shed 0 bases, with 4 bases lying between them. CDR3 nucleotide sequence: TGTGCCAGCTGGCCGAACACCGGGGAGCTGTTTTTT. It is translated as CASWPNTGELFF.

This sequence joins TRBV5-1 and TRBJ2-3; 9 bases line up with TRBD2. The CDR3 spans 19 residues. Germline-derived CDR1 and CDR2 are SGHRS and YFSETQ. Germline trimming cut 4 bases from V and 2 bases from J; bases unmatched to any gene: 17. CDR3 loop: CASSGATSGEGGTTDTQYF. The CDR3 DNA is TGCGCCAGCAGCGGGGCGACTAGCGGAGAAGGGGGTACCACAGATACGCAGTATTTT. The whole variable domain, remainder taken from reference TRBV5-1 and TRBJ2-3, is KAGVTQTPRYLIKTRGQQVTLSCSPISGHRSVSWYQQTPGQGLQFLFEYFSETQRNKGNFPGRFSGRQFSNSRSEMNVSTLELGDSALYLCASSGATSGEGGTTDTQYFGPGTRLTVL.

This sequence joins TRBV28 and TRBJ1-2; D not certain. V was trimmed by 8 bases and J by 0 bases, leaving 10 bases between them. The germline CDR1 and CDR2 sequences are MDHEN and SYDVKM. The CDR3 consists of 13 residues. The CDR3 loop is CASVAETNYGYTF. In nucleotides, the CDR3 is TGTGCCAGCGTGGCCGAAACTAACTATGGCTACACCTTC.

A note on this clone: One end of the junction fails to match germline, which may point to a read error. The DNA of the CDR3 is TGTGCTAGCAGCTTAGTGACTAGCGGGATGGGTGAGCAGTTCTTC. Protein: CASSLVTSGMGEQFF. The rearrangement joins TRBV7-7 to TRBJ2-1; 11 nucleotides match TRBD2. Germline V gene sequence: CDR1 SSHAT, CDR2 FNYEAQ (reference sequence). The CDR3 totals 15 residues.

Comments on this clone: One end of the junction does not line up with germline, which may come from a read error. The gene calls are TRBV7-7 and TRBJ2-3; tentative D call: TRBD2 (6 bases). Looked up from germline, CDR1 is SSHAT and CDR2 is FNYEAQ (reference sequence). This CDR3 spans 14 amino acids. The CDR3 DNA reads TGTGCTAGCAGCCGGGCCTCCGCGGGGGATACGCAGTATTTT. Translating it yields CASSRASAGDTQYF.

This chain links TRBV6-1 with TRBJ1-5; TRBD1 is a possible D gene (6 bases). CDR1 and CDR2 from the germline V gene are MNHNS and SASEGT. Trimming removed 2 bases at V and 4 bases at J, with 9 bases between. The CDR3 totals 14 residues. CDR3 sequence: CASSEIRGNQPQHF. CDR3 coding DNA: TGTGCCAGCAGTGAAATTAGGGGGAATCAGCCCCAGCATTTT.

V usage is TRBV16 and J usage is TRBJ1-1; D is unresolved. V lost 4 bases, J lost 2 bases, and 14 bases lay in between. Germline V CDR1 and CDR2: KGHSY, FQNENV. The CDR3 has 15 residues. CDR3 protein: CASSRIGPLNTEAFF. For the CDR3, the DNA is TGTGCCAGCAGCCGGATCGGCCCACTTAACACTGAAGCTTTCTTT.

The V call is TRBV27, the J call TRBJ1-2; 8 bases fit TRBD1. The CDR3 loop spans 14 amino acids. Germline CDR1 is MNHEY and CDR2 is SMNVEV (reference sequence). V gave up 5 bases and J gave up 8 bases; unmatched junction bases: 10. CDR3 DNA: TGTGCCAGCAGTCCCCGACAGGGGATGAGGGGCTACACCTTC. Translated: CASSPRQGMRGYTF.